The 28 T cell receptor beta chains below were found in one sample sequenced in a study of blood T cell repertoires in COVID-19 (dated by TCRdb to between 2020 and 2021). The library was produced with the immunoSEQ multiplex PCR assay. In its TCRdb copy, this immuneACCESS table keeps in-frame sequences only and misses some clones. Where compared with another copy, unresolved V genes explain less than half of these, and the others have no known cause. This sample comprises around 370,000 clones, around nine tenths of them detected only once. The ten most abundant clones make up around 3.5% of the sample. What was sequenced was peripheral blood. Every receptor here comes from a woman younger than 35 who had recovered from COVID-19.

This rearrangement joins TRBV11-3 to TRBJ1-6; 9 nucleotides align to TRBD1. CDR3 length equals 15 residues. The trim removed 3 bases at V and 7 bases at J, leaving 4 bases unmatched. Germline V gene lookup returns CDR1 SGHNT and CDR2 YENEEA. For the CDR3, the DNA is TGTGCCAGCAGCTTGGGACAGGGTGGGAATTCACCCCTCCACTTT. Its protein product is CASSLGQGGNSPLHF.

This clone was seen a few times. The V gene is TRBV9, the J gene TRBJ2-7; no firm D call. Trimming took off 0 bases at V and 2 bases at J, with 6 bases between the two ends. Per the germline V gene, CDR1 is SGDLS and CDR2 is YYNGEE. The CDR3 is 13 amino acids. The CDR3 is CASSVVQAYEQYV. The CDR3 DNA reads as TGTGCCAGCAGCGTAGTCCAGGCCTACGAGCAGTACGTC.

The chain links TRBV4-1 to TRBJ1-2, with 8 bases lining up with TRBD1. V was pared by 5 bases and J by 8 bases, with 13 bases of the junction left unmatched. The germline V gene encodes CDR1 MGHRA and CDR2 YSYEKL. The CDR3 spans 15 residues. The CDR3 here is CASSLQEPGGLGYTF. The CDR3 DNA is TGCGCCAGCAGCTTACAAGAACCAGGGGGCTTAGGCTACACCTTC.

The gene calls are TRBV5-1 and TRBJ1-4; D not certain. V lost 0 bases, J lost 5 bases, and 8 bases lay in between. Germline lookup yields CDR1 SGHRS and CDR2 YFSETQ. The CDR3 has 14 residues. The CDR3 bases are TGCGCCAGCAGCTTGGTCTACGGGAATGAAAAACTGTTTTTT. It specifies CASSLVYGNEKLFF.

The chain couples TRBV13 to TRBJ2-3; TRBD2 aligns across 13 bases. This CDR3 has 15 residues. V dropped 3 bases and J dropped 5; count of bases not matched to a gene: 2. Germline values: CDR1 PRHDT, CDR2 FYEKMQ (reference sequence). As DNA, the CDR3 is TGTGCCAGCAGCTTCCGACTAGCGGGAGGAGATACGCAGTATTTT. It is translated as CASSFRLAGGDTQYF.

The chain employs TRBV4-3 and TRBJ2-5; 8 nucleotides match TRBD2. CDR1 and CDR2 (germline): LGHNA, YSLEER. CDR3 length equals 18 residues. J was trimmed by 0 bases and V by 0 bases; bases with no gene match: 9. CDR3 DNA: TGCGCCAGCAGCCAAGATGTCGGGGGGGGATCGTACCAAGAGACCCAGTACTTC. Its translation is CASSQDVGGGSYQETQYF.

As DNA, the CDR3 is TGCGCCAGCAGCCAAGGGAGCTCGGATGGAAACACCATATATTTT. This translates into CASSQGSSDGNTIYF. The V call is TRBV4-3, the J call TRBJ1-3; D is undetermined. CDR3 length: 15 residues. Trimming stripped 1 base from V and 3 bases from J, with 10 bases between. Germline loops: CDR1 LGHNA, CDR2 YSLEER.

DNA of the CDR3: TGTGCCAGCAGCTTGACAAGGACTAGCGGGAGGGGCTACGAGCAGTACGTC. Translation gives CASSLTRTSGRGYEQYV. The rearrangement joins TRBV7-2 to TRBJ2-7; 15 nucleotides line up with TRBD2. Germline assignment: CDR1 SGHTA and CDR2 FQGNSA. The V segment lost 3 bases and the J segment 3 bases; nucleotides outside the gene matches: 6. The CDR3 sequence is 17 residues long.

The V gene is TRBV7-2, the J gene TRBJ1-4; D perhaps matches TRBD1 (6 bases). The germline V gene has CDR1 SGHTA and CDR2 FQGNSA. The V end was cut by 5 bases, the J end by 8 bases, with 15 bases between. The CDR3 is made up of 14 amino acids. The CDR3 region has the DNA TGTGCCAGCAGCCCCGGCAGGGGACGAGAAAAACTGTTTTTT. Protein product: CASSPGRGREKLFF.

This clone was seen a few times. This CDR3 is also generated by other DNA sequences in the sample. The V gene is TRBV2, the J gene TRBJ1-5, with 10 nucleotides matching TRBD1. This CDR3 spans 14 amino acids. Losses at the gene ends were 6 bases for V and 1 base for J; bases not matched to a gene: 0. The germline V gene encodes CDR1 SNHLY and CDR2 FYNNEI. The CDR3 here is CASRTGGSNQPQHF. CDR3 coding DNA: TGTGCCAGCAGGACAGGGGGCAGCAATCAGCCCCAGCATTTT. Full variable domain (rest looked up from reference TRBV2 and TRBJ1-5): EPEVTQTPSHQVTQMGQEVILRCVPISNHLYFYWYRQILGQKVEFLVSFYNNEISEKSEIFDDQFSVERPDGSNFTLKIRSTKLEDSAMYFCASRTGGSNQPQHFGDGTRLSIL.

This chain links TRBV12-3 or TRBV12-4 with TRBJ1-1; D not certain. The CDR3 is 13 amino acids. Trimming stripped 3 bases from V and 1 base from J, with 6 bases between. The DNA of the CDR3 is TGTGCCAGCAGTTTCCAGGAGAACACTGAAGCTTTCTTT. Amino acid sequence: CASSFQENTEAFF.

In this sample, this clone turned up a few times. The chain links TRBV19 to TRBJ1-1; weak D call: TRBD1 (5 bases). This CDR3 has 15 residues. V was shortened by 3 bases and J by 4 bases, with 15 bases between the two germline ends. Germline loops: CDR1 LNHDA, CDR2 SQIVND (reference sequence). CDR3 nucleotide sequence: TGTGCCAGTAGTATCCCCGGCAGGGTTGGCACTGAAGCTTTCTTT. Translating gives CASSIPGRVGTEAFF.

The rearrangement joins TRBV4-1 to TRBJ2-1, with TRBD2 matching 14 bases. The trim removed 4 bases at V and 4 bases at J, leaving 9 bases unmatched. Germline V gene sequence: CDR1 MGHRA, CDR2 YSYEKL. The CDR3 sequence is 18 residues long. The CDR3 bases are TGCGCCAGCAGCCTCACTCTCGGGACTAGCGGGGGATACAATGAGCAGTTCTTC. Its translation: CASSLTLGTSGGYNEQFF.

This clone was counted a few times. V gene TRBV10-1 combines with J gene TRBJ1-1; 10 nucleotides line up with TRBD1. V shed 3 bases and J 3 bases; nucleotides not matched to a gene: 19. This CDR3 region has 20 residues. In germline, CDR1 is WNHNN, CDR2 SYGVQD (reference sequence). Written as DNA, the CDR3 is TGCGCCAGCAGTGATCCCGCCGGGACAGGGGCTTGGAGGGCGGACACTGAAGCTTTCTTT. Its protein is CASSDPAGTGAWRADTEAFF.

J is TRBJ1-2 and V is TRBV24-1, with 7 bases matching TRBD1. The length of the CDR3 is 13 residues. The germline CDR1 and CDR2 sequences are KGHDR and SFDVKD. The V and J ends lost 4 bases and 7 bases, in that order; junction bases with no gene match: 5. The DNA for the CDR3 is TGTGCCACCAGTGACGAAACAGGGGCTGGCTACACCTTC. Translation: CATSDETGAGYTF.

Regarding this clone: The same CDR3 arises from other DNA sequences in this sample as well. The chain recombines TRBV11-3 with TRBJ2-2; 13 nucleotides agree with TRBD2. Trimming removed 4 bases from V and 3 bases from J; junction bases left unmatched: 2. In germline, CDR1 is SGHNT, CDR2 YENEEA. The length of the CDR3 is 16 residues. CDR3 nucleotides: TGTGCCAGCAGCTCTGGGACTAGCGGGGACACCGGGGAGCTGTTTTTT. Translated: CASSSGTSGDTGELFF.

The V and J genes are TRBV5-1 and TRBJ2-3, with TRBD1 matching over 9 bases. Germline CDR1 reads SGHRS; CDR2 reads YFSETQ. The CDR3 has 16 amino acids. Trimming cost V 0 bases and J 2 bases; bases outside gene matches: 4. The CDR3 protein is CASSLGGTGLTDTQYF. In DNA form, the CDR3 reads TGCGCCAGCAGCTTGGGTGGGACAGGGCTCACAGATACGCAGTATTTT.

V gene TRBV13 combines with J gene TRBJ2-6, with TRBD1 matching over 7 bases. J lost 1 base, V lost 6 bases, and 9 bases had no gene match. CDR3 length: 17 residues. Germline CDR1 and CDR2: PRHDT and FYEKMQ (reference sequence). The CDR3 here is CASRRAKGQSGANVLTF. The CDR3, as DNA: TGTGCCAGCAGACGCGCGAAGGGACAGTCTGGGGCCAACGTCCTGACTTTC.

The CDR3 sequence is CASSWPNGEAFF. The CDR3 nucleotides are TGTGCCAGCAGCTGGCCAAATGGTGAAGCTTTCTTT. This chain joins TRBV7-9 and TRBJ1-1; no clear D. The V end lost 4 bases, the J end lost 7 bases, and 10 bases lay between the germline ends. This CDR3 comprises 12 residues. Germline V CDR1 and CDR2: SEHNR, FQNEAQ (reference sequence).

This chain links TRBV6-2 or TRBV6-3 with TRBJ2-3; 10 nucleotides line up with TRBD2. The CDR3 is 18 amino acids. Trimming removed 6 bases from V and 4 bases from J; junction bases left unmatched: 16. Germline lookup yields CDR1 MNHEY and CDR2 SVGEGT. The CDR3 sequence is CASSRPDLAGVRSDTQYF. DNA for the CDR3: TGTGCCAGCAGCCGCCCGGATCTAGCGGGAGTTCGATCAGATACGCAGTATTTT.

The chain is built from TRBV3-1 (or the pseudogene TRBV3-2) and TRBJ1-6; TRBD1 is a possible D gene (6 bases). The V gene lost 3 bases and the J gene lost 6 bases, with 15 bases spanning the gap. Per the germline V gene, CDR1 is LGHDT and CDR2 is YNNKEL (reference sequence). The CDR3 consists of 16 residues. This chain's CDR3 is CASSHYRALFNSPLHF. Here the CDR3 DNA reads TGTGCCAGCAGCCATTACAGGGCGCTATTTAATTCACCCCTCCACTTT.

This clone was found once. The chain employs TRBV9 and TRBJ2-2, with TRBD2 identical over 9 bases. Germline assignment: CDR1 SGDLS and CDR2 YYNGEE. After removal of 4 bases from V and 7 bases from J, the junction contained 8 bases not matched to a gene. The CDR3 contains 15 residues. Written as DNA, the CDR3 is TGTGCCAGCAGCCCACCGGGACTAGCCATCGGGGAGCTGTTTTTT. It codes for CASSPPGLAIGELFF.

Only one count was recorded for this clone. The chain joins TRBV6-6 to TRBJ1-3, with a tentative D call TRBD1 (6 bases). Germline values: CDR1 MNHNY, CDR2 SVGAGI (reference sequence). The CDR3 is 16 residues long. V was clipped by 1 base and J by 2 bases, with 12 bases between them. This CDR3 is CASSYYREVTGNTIYF. The DNA for the CDR3 is TGTGCCAGCAGTTACTACAGGGAAGTCACTGGAAACACCATATATTTT.

Turning to this clone: An end of the junction does not agree with germline; a read error may underlie this. V usage is TRBV2 and J usage is TRBJ2-5; TRBD2 agrees at 7 bases. Germline loops: CDR1 SNHLY, CDR2 FYNNEI. The CDR3 sequence is 10 residues long. The CDR3 DNA is TGTGCCAGCAGTGAAGGGGGGACTAACTTC. This encodes CASSEGGTNF.

The chain combines TRBV3-1 (or the pseudogene TRBV3-2) with TRBJ1-1; 8 bases match TRBD1. Trimming cost V 0 bases and J 0 bases; bases outside gene matches: 9. The V gene's germline CDR1 is LGHDT and CDR2 YNNKEL (reference sequence). The CDR3 spans 18 residues. The CDR3 loop is CASSQDWENRGMNTEAFF. CDR3 nucleotides: TGTGCCAGCAGCCAAGATTGGGAGAACAGGGGGATGAACACTGAAGCTTTCTTT.

This clone has a single count. This chain joins TRBV18 and TRBJ1-6, with 7 positions matching TRBD1. CDR1 KGHSH and CDR2 LQKENI come from the germline V gene. CDR3 size: 16 residues. V gave up 2 bases and J gave up 3 bases; unmatched junction bases: 4. In DNA, the CDR3 is TGTGCCAGCTCACCAAGGGGGCGGATCTATAATTCACCCCTCCACTTT. This translates into CASSPRGRIYNSPLHF.

The chain uses TRBV7-2 and TRBJ2-3; 10 nucleotides align to TRBD2. The CDR3 contains 15 residues. Germline V lookup: CDR1 SGHTA, CDR2 FQGNSA. The V and J ends lost 5 bases and 5 bases, in that order; junction bases with no gene match: 7. The CDR3 DNA reads as TGTGCCAGCAGCCCTAGCGGGAGTCAGGTAGATACGCAGTATTTT. This encodes CASSPSGSQVDTQYF. The whole variable domain, filled in from reference TRBV7-2 and TRBJ2-3, reads GAGVSQSPSNKVTEKGKDVELRCDPISGHTALYWYRQSLGQGLEFLIYFQGNSAPDKSGLPSDRFSAERTGGSVSTLTIQRTQQEDSAVYLCASSPSGSQVDTQYFGPGTRLTVL.

This clone is a singleton in its sample. The chain recombines TRBV15 with TRBJ1-2; TRBD1 matches at 9 bases. J lost 3 bases, V lost 1 base, and 3 bases had no gene match. Germline loops: CDR1 LNHNV, CDR2 YYDKDF (reference sequence). The CDR3 sequence is 15 residues long. Here the CDR3 reads CATSRGTGGHYGYTF. Here the CDR3 DNA reads TGTGCCACCAGCAGAGGAACAGGGGGCCACTATGGCTACACCTTC.